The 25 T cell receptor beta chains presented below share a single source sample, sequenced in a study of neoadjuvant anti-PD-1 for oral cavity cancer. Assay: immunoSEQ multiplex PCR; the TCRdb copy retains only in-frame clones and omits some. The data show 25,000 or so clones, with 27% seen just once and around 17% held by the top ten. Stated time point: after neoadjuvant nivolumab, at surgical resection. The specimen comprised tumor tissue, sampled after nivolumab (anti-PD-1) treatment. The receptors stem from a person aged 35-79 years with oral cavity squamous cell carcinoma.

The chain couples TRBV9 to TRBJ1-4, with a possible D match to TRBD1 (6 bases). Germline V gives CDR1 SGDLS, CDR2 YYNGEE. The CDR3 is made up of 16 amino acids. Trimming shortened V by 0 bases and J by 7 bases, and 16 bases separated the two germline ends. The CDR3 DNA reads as TGTGCCAGCAGCGTAGAGGGAGCAGGGGATAGTGAAAAACTGTTTTTT. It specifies CASSVEGAGDSEKLFF.

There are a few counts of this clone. As DNA, the CDR3 is TGTGCCAGTAGTATGAGTCAGTCAGGGAGTCAGCCCCAGCATTTT. Amino acids: CASSMSQSGSQPQHF. The chain employs TRBV19 and TRBJ1-5, with D tentatively TRBD1 (5 bases). The germline V gene has CDR1 LNHDA and CDR2 SQIVND (reference sequence). The CDR3 length is 15 residues. V lost 3 bases, J lost 6 bases, and 15 bases lay in between.

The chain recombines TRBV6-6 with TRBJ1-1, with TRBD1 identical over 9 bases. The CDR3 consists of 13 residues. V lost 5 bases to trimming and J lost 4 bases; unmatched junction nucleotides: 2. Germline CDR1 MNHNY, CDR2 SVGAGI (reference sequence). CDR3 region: CASSGTGSTEAFF. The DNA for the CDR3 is TGTGCCAGCAGTGGGACAGGGTCCACTGAAGCTTTCTTT.

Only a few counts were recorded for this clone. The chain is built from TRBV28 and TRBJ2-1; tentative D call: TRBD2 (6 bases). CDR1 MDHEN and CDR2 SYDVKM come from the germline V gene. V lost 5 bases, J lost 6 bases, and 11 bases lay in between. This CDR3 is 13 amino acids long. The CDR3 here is CASSGTPSNEQFF. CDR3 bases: TGTGCCAGCAGTGGGACTCCAAGCAATGAGCAGTTCTTC.

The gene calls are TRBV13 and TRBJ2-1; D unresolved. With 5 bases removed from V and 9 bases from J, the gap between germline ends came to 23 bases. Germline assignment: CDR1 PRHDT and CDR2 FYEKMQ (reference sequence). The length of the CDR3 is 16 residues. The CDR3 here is CASSGRGDLRPLEQFF. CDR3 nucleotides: TGTGCCAGCAGCGGTCGAGGAGACCTACGTCCGCTTGAGCAGTTCTTC.

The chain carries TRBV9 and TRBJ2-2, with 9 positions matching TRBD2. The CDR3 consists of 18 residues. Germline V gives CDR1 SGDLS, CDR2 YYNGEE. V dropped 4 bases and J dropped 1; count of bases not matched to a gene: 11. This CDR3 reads CASSPGSGGPMNTGELFF. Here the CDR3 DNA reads TGTGCCAGCAGCCCCGGTAGCGGGGGCCCGATGAACACCGGGGAGCTGTTTTTT. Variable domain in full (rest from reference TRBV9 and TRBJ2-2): DSGVTQTPKHLITATGQRVTLRCSPRSGDLSVYWYQQSLDQGLQFLIQYYNGEERAKGNILERFSAQQFPDLHSELNLSSLELGDSALYFCASSPGSGGPMNTGELFFGEGSRLTVL.

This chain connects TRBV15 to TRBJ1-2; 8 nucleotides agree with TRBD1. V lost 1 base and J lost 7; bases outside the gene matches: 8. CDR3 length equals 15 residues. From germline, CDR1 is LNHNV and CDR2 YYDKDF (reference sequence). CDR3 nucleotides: TGTGCCACCAGCAGAGGGGGGGGCGGACAGGGTGGCTACACCTTC. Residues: CATSRGGGGQGGYTF.

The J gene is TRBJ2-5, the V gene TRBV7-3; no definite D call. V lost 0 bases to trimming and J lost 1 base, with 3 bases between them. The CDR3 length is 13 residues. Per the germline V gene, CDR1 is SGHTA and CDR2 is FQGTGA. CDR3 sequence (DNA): TGTGCCAGCAGCTTAACGGTCCAAGAGACCCAGTACTTC. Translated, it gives CASSLTVQETQYF.

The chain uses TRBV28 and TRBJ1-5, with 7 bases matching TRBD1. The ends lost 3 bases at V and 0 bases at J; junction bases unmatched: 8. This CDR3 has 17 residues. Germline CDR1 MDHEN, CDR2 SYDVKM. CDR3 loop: CASSLGRGFNSNQPQHF. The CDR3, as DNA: TGTGCCAGCAGTTTGGGCAGGGGGTTTAATAGCAATCAGCCCCAGCATTTT.

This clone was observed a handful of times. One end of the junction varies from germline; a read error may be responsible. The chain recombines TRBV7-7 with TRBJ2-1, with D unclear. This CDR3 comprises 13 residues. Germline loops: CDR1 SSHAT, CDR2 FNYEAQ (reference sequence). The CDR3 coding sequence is TGTGCTAGCAGCTTAGATGTGTTCAATGAGCAGTTCTTC. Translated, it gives CASSLDVFNEQFF. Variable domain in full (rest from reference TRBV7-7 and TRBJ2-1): GAGVSQSPRYKVTKRGQDVTLRCDPISSHATLYWYQQALGQGPEFLTYFNYEAQPDKSGLPSDRFSAERPEGSISTLTIQRTEQRDSAMYRCASSLDVFNEQFFGPGTRLTVL.

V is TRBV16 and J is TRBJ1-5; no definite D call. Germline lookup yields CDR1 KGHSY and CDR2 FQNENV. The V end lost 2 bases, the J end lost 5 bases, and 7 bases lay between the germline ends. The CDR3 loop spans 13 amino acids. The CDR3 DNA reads TGTGCCAGCAGCCAAGCGAGGGATCAGCCCCAGCATTTT. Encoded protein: CASSQARDQPQHF. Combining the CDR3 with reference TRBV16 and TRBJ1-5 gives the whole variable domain GEEVAQTPKHLVRGEGQKAKLYCAPIKGHSYVFWYQQVLKNEFKFLISFQNENVFDETGMPKERFSAKCLPNSPCSLEIQATKLEDSAVYFCASSQARDQPQHFGDGTRLSIL.

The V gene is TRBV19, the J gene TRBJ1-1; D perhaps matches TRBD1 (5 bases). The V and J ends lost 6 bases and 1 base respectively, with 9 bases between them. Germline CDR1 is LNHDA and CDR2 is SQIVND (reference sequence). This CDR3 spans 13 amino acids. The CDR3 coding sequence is TGTGCCAGTAGCCGGCAGGGGAACACTGAAGCTTTCTTT. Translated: CASSRQGNTEAFF.

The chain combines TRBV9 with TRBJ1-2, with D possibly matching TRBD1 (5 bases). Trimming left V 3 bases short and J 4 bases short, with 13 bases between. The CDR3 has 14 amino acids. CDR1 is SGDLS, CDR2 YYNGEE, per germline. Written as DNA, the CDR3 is TGTGCCAGCAGCGCCCCGGGCGGGGGCTATGGCTACACCTTC. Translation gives CASSAPGGGYGYTF. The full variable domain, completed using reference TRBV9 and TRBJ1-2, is DSGVTQTPKHLITATGQRVTLRCSPRSGDLSVYWYQQSLDQGLQFLIQYYNGEERAKGNILERFSAQQFPDLHSELNLSSLELGDSALYFCASSAPGGGYGYTFGSGTRLTVV.

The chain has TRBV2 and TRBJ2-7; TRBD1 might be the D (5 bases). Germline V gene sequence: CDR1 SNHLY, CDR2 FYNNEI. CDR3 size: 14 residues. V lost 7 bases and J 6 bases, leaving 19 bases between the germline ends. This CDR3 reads CASTHSRGSGEQYF. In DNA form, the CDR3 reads TGTGCCAGCACCCACTCTAGGGGTTCCGGCGAGCAGTACTTC.

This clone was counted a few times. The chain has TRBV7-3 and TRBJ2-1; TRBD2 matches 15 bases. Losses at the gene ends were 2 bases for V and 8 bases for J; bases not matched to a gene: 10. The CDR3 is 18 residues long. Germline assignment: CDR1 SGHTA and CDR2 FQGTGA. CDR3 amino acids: CASSLVLGLAGGFYEQFF. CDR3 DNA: TGTGCCAGCAGCTTAGTGCTTGGACTAGCGGGAGGGTTCTATGAGCAGTTCTTC.

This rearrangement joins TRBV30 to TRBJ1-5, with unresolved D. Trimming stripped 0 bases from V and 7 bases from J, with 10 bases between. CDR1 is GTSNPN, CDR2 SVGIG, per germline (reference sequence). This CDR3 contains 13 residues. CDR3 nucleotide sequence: TGTGCCTGGAGTGTGGCCCAAGCGCAGCCCCAGCATTTT. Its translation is CAWSVAQAQPQHF.

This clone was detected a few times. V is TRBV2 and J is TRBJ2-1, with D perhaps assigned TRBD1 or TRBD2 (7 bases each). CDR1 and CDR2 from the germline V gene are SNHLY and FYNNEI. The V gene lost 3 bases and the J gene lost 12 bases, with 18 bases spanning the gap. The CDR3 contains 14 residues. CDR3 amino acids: CASSEGGGGVWQFF. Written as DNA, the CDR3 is TGTGCCAGCAGTGAGGGAGGGGGCGGAGTGTGGCAGTTCTTC.

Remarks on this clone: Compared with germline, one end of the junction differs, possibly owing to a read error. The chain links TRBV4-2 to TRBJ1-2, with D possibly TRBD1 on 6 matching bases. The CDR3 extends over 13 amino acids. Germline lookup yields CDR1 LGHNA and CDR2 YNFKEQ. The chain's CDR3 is CANSQGQSAGYTF. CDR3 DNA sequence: TGTGCCAACAGCCAAGGACAGTCAGCTGGCTACACCTTC.

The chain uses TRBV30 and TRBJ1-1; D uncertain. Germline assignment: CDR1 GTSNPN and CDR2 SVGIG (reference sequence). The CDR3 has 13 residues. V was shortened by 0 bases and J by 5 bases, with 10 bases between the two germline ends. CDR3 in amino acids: CAWSVILKTEAFF. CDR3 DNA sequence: TGTGCCTGGAGTGTGATTCTTAAGACTGAAGCTTTCTTT. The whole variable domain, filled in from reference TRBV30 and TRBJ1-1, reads SQTIHQWPATLVQPVGSPLSLECTVEGTSNPNLYWYRQAAGRGLQLLFYSVGIGQISSEVPQNLSASRPQDRQFILSSKKLLLSDSGFYLCAWSVILKTEAFFGQGTRLTVV.

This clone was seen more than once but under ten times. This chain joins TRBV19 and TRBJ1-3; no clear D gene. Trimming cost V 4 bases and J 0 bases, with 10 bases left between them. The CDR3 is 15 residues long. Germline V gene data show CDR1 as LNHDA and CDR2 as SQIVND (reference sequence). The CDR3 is CASSTQKTSGNTIYF. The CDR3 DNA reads TGTGCCAGTAGTACCCAGAAGACCTCTGGAAACACCATATATTTT.

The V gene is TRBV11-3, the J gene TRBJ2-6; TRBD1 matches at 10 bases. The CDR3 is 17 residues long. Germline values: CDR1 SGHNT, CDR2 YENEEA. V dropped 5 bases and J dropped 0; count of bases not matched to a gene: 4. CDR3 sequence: CASSPGTGDSGANVLTF. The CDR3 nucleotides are TGTGCCAGCAGCCCCGGGACAGGGGACTCTGGGGCCAACGTCCTGACTTTC.

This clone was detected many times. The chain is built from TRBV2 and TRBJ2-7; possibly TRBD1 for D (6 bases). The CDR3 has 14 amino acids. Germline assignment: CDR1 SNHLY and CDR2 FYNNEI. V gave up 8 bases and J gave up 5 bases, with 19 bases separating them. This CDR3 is CASQKQTGGNEQYF. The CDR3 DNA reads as TGTGCCAGCCAAAAGCAGACAGGCGGCAACGAGCAGTACTTC.

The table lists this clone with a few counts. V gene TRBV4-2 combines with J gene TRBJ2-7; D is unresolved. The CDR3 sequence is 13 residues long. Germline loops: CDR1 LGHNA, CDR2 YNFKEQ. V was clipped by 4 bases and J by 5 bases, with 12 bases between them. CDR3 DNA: TGTGCCAGCAGCCGCCGGTTGAACGACGAGCAGTACTTC. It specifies CASSRRLNDEQYF.

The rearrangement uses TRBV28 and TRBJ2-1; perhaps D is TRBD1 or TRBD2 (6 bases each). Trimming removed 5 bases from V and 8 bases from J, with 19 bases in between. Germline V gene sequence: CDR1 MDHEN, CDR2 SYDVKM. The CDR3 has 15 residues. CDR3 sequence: CASSPIQGLRHEQFF. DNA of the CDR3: TGTGCCAGCAGTCCCATACAGGGACTGCGGCATGAGCAGTTCTTC.

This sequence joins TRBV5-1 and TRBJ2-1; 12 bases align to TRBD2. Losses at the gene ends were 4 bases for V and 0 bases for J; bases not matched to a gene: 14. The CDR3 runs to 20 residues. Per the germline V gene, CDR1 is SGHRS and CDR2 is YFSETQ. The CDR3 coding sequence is TGCGCCAGCAGCCTCCCGTCACTAGCGGGAGGCTTCAGCTCCTACAATGAGCAGTTCTTC. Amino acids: CASSLPSLAGGFSSYNEQFF.